These T cell receptor beta chains were read from a single sample in a study of identical twins. Each CDR3 protein is one row after TCRdb ran MiXCR on the 5' RACE reads. The table has 200,000 to 300,000 distinct CDR3 sequences, approximately 11% seen once. Another study also made use of these data, one on yellow fever vaccine responses in identical twins.

Input material: memory (CD45RO+) T cells sorted from blood. The origin of the receptors is a woman aged 18-29 years in good health. The CDR3 runs from the conserved cysteine through the conserved F or W. D genes are given only for firm matches. Size values are once, few and many counts, or a class for expanded clones, and some rows have none.

abundance	v_gene	d_gene	j_gene	CDR3aa	CDR3nt
-	TRBV27	-	TRBJ2-1	CASSSEGRSYNEQFF	TGTGCCAGCAGTTCCGAGGGAAGGTCCTACAATGAGCAGTTCTTC
-	TRBV4-1	-	TRBJ2-7	CASSRGVGEQYF	TGCGCCAGCTCGCGAGGGGTTGGAGAGCAGTACTTC
many	TRBV5-1	TRBD1	TRBJ2-7	CASSPDRGSYEQYF	TGCGCCAGCAGCCCTGACAGGGGTTCCTACGAGCAGTACTTC
few	TRBV12-3/TRBV12-4	-	TRBJ1-3	CASSSRANTIYF	TGTGCCAGCTCGTCCCGAGCGAACACCATATATTTT
many	TRBV7-9	-	TRBJ2-1	CASSLWEYDNEQFF	TGTGCCAGCAGCTTATGGGAATATGACAATGAGCAGTTCTTC
few	TRBV6-5	-	TRBJ2-6	CASSYYGDSGANVLTF	TGTGCCAGCAGTTACTATGGGGACTCTGGGGCCAACGTCCTGACTTTC
many	TRBV3-1	-	TRBJ2-6	CASSLQTSGANVLTF	TGTGCCAGCAGCCTCCAAACCTCTGGGGCCAACGTCCTGACTTTC
few	TRBV5-1	TRBD1	TRBJ2-1	CASSARDRPYNEQFF	TGCGCCAGCAGCGCCCGGGACAGACCCTACAATGAGCAGTTCTTC
-	TRBV11-3	TRBD2	TRBJ2-1	CASSPRGGSNYNEQFF	TGTGCCAGCAGCCCAAGGGGAGGGAGTAACTACAATGAGCAGTTCTTC
once	TRBV7-6	TRBD1	TRBJ2-7	CASSRRTGGAYEQYF	TGTGCCAGCAGCCGCCGGACAGGGGGAGCCTACGAGCAGTACTTC
-	TRBV5-1	-	TRBJ2-1	CASINYNEQFF	TGCGCCAGCATTAACTACAATGAGCAGTTCTTC
-	TRBV4-3	-	TRBJ2-7	CASSQGGQGTYEQYF	TGCGCCAGCAGCCAAGGTGGGCAGGGGACCTACGAGCAGTACTTC
-	TRBV29-1	TRBD1	TRBJ2-5	CSADRAAETQYF	TGCAGCGCCGACAGGGCCGCAGAGACCCAGTACTTC
once	TRBV28	-	TRBJ2-1	CASRGYNEQFF	TGTGCCAGCAGGGGGTACAATGAGCAGTTCTTC
-	TRBV5-1	TRBD2	TRBJ2-1	CASSLFTSGDNEQFF	TGCGCCAGCAGCTTGTTTACTAGCGGCGACAATGAGCAGTTCTTC
few	TRBV9	TRBD2	TRBJ2-2	CASSVGTSVISTGELFF	TGTGCCAGCAGCGTCGGGACTAGCGTTATATCCACCGGGGAGCTGTTTTTT
-	TRBV12-3/TRBV12-4	-	TRBJ1-1	CASSSRGTTEAFF	TGTGCCAGCAGTTCTAGAGGGACCACTGAAGCTTTCTTT
-	TRBV29-1	TRBD1	TRBJ2-7	CSVGQGGPYEQYF	TGCAGCGTAGGACAGGGGGGGCCTTACGAGCAGTACTTC
many	TRBV12-3/TRBV12-4	-	TRBJ2-7	CASSLARTEQYF	TGTGCCAGCAGTTTAGCGCGTACCGAGCAGTACTTC
-	TRBV29-1	TRBD2	TRBJ2-1	CSVEVGLAGVNEQFF	TGCAGCGTTGAAGTTGGTCTAGCGGGGGTAAATGAGCAGTTCTTC
-	TRBV3-1	-	TRBJ2-7	CASSQAVLYEQYF	TGTGCCAGCAGCCAAGCAGTCCTCTACGAGCAGTACTTC
-	TRBV11-2	-	TRBJ2-7	CASSLMLSQGSHEQYF	TGTGCCAGCAGCTTAATGTTGTCGCAGGGGTCCCACGAGCAGTACTTC
-	TRBV10-3	-	TRBJ2-2	CAIRQAGVGDTGELFF	TGTGCCATCAGGCAGGCAGGGGTTGGCGACACCGGGGAGCTGTTTTTT
many	TRBV6-2/TRBV6-3	TRBD1	TRBJ1-1	CASSYPMGTGMNTEAFF	TGTGCCAGCAGTTACCCCATGGGGACAGGGATGAACACTGAAGCTTTCTTT
-	TRBV3-1	-	TRBJ2-6	CASSQQVSGAGANVLTF	TGTGCCAGCAGCCAACAGGTCTCAGGGGCTGGGGCCAACGTCCTGACTTTC
-	TRBV7-8	TRBD2	TRBJ2-3	CASSPISGGARTQYF	TGTGCCAGCAGCCCTATTAGCGGGGGGGCCCGTACGCAGTATTTT
-	TRBV9	TRBD2	TRBJ2-1	CASSVVPAGLNNEQFF	TGTGCCAGCAGCGTAGTGCCAGCGGGGTTAAACAATGAGCAGTTCTTC
many	TRBV9	-	TRBJ1-5	CASSAGTNNQPQHF	TGTGCCAGCAGCGCCGGGACAAATAATCAGCCCCAGCATTTT
few	TRBV7-8	-	TRBJ2-2	CASSLRDRLTTGELFF	TGTGCCAGCAGCTTAAGGGACCGACTGACAACCGGGGAGCTGTTTTTT
many	TRBV28	TRBD2	TRBJ2-3	CASSFIIGLAGGGTDTQYF	TGTGCCAGCAGTTTCATAATTGGACTAGCGGGGGGGGGCACAGATACGCAGTATTTT